This T cell receptor (beta chain) was sequenced in a study of shared clonotypes between healthy human individuals. This clone was counted between two and nine times. The team ran DNA from unsorted PBMCs on ten immunoSEQ deep assay plates for sequencing. TCRdb keeps only in-frame clones here, not all; method: immunoSEQ multiplex PCR. The data hold roughly 480,000 clones, with 70% to 80% observed a single time. V lost 5 bases to trimming and J lost 0 bases, with 20 bases between them. Looked up from germline, CDR1 is SGHVS and CDR2 is FNYEAQ. CDR3 length: 18 amino acids. Every donor was a Caucasian adult from Nashville, Tennessee. Approximately 87 million PBMCs went into genomic DNA for unsorted samples.

The chain links TRBV7-6 to TRBJ1-3, with D tentatively TRBD1 (6 bases). The TCR originated in a woman in her thirties or forties in good health. Some clones in this sample may be carry-over from other donors' samples. Sequencing was performed on PBMCs. CDR3 DNA: TGTGCCAGCAGCCGCGGTGGTGGGACACGCGACTCTGGAAACACCATATATTTT. Translation: CASSRGGGTRDSGNTIYF.